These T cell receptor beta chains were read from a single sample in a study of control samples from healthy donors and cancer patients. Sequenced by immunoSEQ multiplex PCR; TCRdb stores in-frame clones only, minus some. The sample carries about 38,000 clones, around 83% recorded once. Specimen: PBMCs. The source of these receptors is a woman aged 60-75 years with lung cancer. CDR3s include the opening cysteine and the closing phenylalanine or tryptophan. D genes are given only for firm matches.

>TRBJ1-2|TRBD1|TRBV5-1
CASSIQGQHYGYTF
TGCGCCAGCAGCATACAGGGGCAACACTATGGCTACACCTTC
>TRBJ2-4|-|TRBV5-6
CASSLQDIQYF
TGTGCCAGCAGCTTACAGGACATTCAGTACTTC
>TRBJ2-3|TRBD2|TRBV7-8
CASSSLGAGDADTQYF
TGTGCCAGCAGCTCCCTTGGGGCGGGAGACGCAGATACGCAGTATTTT
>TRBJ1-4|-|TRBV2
CASRPPPSRTTNEKLFF
TGTGCCAGCAGGCCACCCCCAAGCCGGACAACTAATGAAAAACTGTTTTTT
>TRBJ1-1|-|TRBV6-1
CASREGAGEAFF
TGTGCCAGCAGGGAAGGGGCAGGGGAAGCTTTCTTT
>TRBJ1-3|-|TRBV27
CASSLTGGTIYF
TGTGCCAGCAGTTTAACGGGAGGCACCATATATTTT
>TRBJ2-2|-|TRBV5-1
CASRYSTAGELFF
TGCGCCAGCAGGTACTCAACAGCCGGGGAGCTGTTTTTT
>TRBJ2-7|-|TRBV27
CASSSSDDPGEQYF
TGTGCCAGCAGCTCGTCGGACGACCCGGGGGAGCAGTACTTC
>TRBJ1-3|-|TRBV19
CASKTGNFDTIYF
TGTGCCAGTAAAACAGGAAATTTCGACACCATATATTTT
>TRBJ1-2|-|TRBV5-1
CASSLEAGGKANYGYTF
TGCGCCAGCAGCTTGGAGGCGGGGGGAAAAGCTAACTATGGCTACACCTTC
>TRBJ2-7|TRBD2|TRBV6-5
CASSYSTGGVYEQYF
TGTGCCAGCAGTTACTCGACGGGGGGTGTCTACGAGCAGTACTTC
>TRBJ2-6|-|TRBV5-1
CASSLVTSGANVLTF
TGCGCCAGCAGCTTGGTAACCTCTGGGGCCAACGTCCTGACTTTC
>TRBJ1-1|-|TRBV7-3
CASSLWKNTEAFF
TGTGCCAGCAGCTTATGGAAGAACACTGAAGCTTTCTTT
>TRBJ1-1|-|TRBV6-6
CASSYSRQAEAFF
TGTGCCAGCAGTTACTCTCGGCAGGCTGAAGCTTTCTTT
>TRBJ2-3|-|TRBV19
CASRDASTDTQYF
TGTGCCAGTAGGGACGCTAGCACAGATACGCAGTATTTT
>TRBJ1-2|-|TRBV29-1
CSVDSLAGHGYTF
TGCAGCGTTGATAGTTTAGCGGGGCATGGCTACACCTTC
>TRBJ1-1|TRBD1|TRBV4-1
CASSLWTGMNTEAFF
TGCGCCAGCAGCCTCTGGACAGGGATGAACACTGAAGCTTTCTTT
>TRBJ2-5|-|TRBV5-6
CASSLEQDWETQYF
TGTGCCAGCAGCTTGGAGCAGGACTGGGAGACCCAGTACTTC
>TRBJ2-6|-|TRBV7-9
CASSLGEKSSGANVLTF
TGTGCCAGCAGCTTAGGGGAAAAAAGCTCTGGGGCCAACGTCCTGACTTTC
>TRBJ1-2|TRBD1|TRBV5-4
CASSWRGTGTGSNYGYTF
TGTGCCAGCAGCTGGAGGGGAACCGGGACAGGGAGTAACTATGGCTACACCTTC